This T cell receptor (beta chain) was sequenced during a study of graft-versus-host responses after intestinal transplantation. Background on the study: Anti-thymocyte globulin induction, then tacrolimus and steroids for 3 to 4 years, went to all recipients. Study findings and constraints: In recipient marrow, GvH clones were found, and some appeared first in ileum or blood.

In regard to this clone: The antigen remains undetermined.

TCRdb's copy holds only in-frame clones and misses some; the assay was immunoSEQ multiplex PCR. The profile shows around 71,000 clones, 90% to 95% of them singletons. The CDR3 contains 14 residues. Germline values: CDR1 MNHEY, CDR2 SMNVEV (reference sequence). This chain joins TRBV27 and TRBJ2-5; TRBD1 matches at 9 bases. The J call may be mistaken, given a closer DNA end match to TRBJ2-7. The specimen comprised unstimulated CD8+ T cells sorted from spleen or lymph node cells, sampled before intestinal transplant. The sequence was collected from a human donor who received an intestinal transplant. The CDR3 nucleotides are TGTGCCAGCAGCCCGGGACAGGGCTTATACGAGCAGTACTTC. Encoded protein: CASSPGQGLYEQYF.